The clone carrying this T cell receptor (beta chain) came up once. Its antigen is currently unknown. This table comes from immunoSEQ multiplex PCR, and its TCRdb copy is limited to in-frame clones, with some not included. The table shows some 100,000 clones, with 80% to 90% occurring only once. This record comes from a study of OX40 agonist ivuxolimab in advanced cancers. After removal of 6 bases from V and 5 bases from J, the junction contained 7 bases not matched to a gene. The germline gives CDR1 MNHNS, CDR2 SASEGT. The CDR3 is made up of 15 amino acids. Study-wide results and limits: Clones of CD4+ and CD8+ blood T cells grew by week 6 at doses of 0.1 to 3.0 mg/kg. There were, on average, more expanded clones in CD8+ T cells than in CD4+.

The investigators sampled blood at baseline, at cycle 4 day 1, and at cycle 7 day 1. Specimen: CD4+ or CD8+ T cells sorted from blood, collected in a trial of the OX40 agonist ivuxolimab. The receptor comes from an adult with an advanced solid tumor such as melanoma, head and neck, liver or kidney cancer. The chain couples TRBV6-1 to TRBJ2-1; 10 nucleotides agree with TRBD1. The DNA of the CDR3 is TGTGCCAGCAGACCAAGGACAGGGGGGAACAATGAGCAGTTCTTC. This translates into CASRPRTGGNNEQFF.